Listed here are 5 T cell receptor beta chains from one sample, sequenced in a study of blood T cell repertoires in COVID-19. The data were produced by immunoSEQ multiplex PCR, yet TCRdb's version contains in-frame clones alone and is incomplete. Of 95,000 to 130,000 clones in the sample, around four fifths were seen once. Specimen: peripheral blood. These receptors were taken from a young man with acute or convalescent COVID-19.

DNA for the CDR3: TGTGCTAGTGGTTTGCTTGGCGGGAACACCGGGGAGCTGTTTTTT. Encoded protein: CASGLLGGNTGELFF. The chain has TRBV12-5 and TRBJ2-2, with D unresolved. The germline V and J ends were trimmed by 2 bases and 1 base, with 8 bases remaining between them. Germline loops: CDR1 LGHNT, CDR2 FRNRAP. CDR3 length equals 15 residues.

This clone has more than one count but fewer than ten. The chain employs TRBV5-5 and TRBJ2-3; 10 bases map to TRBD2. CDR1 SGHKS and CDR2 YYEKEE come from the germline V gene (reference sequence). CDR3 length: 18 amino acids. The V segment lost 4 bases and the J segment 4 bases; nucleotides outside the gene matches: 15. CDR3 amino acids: CASSPLLAGPSRADTQYF. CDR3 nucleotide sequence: TGTGCCAGCAGCCCCCTACTAGCGGGACCCAGTAGGGCAGATACGCAGTATTTT.

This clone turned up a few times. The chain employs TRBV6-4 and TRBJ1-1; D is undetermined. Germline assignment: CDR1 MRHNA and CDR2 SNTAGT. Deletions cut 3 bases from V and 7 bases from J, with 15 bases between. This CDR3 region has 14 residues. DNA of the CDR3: TGTGCCAGCAGTGATAGTGCGGAGCGGAATGAAGCTTTCTTT. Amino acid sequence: CASSDSAERNEAFF.

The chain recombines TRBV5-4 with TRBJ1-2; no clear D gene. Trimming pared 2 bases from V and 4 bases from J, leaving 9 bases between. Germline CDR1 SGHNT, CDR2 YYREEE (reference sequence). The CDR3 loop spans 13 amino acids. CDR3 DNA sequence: TGTGCCAGCAGCTTTCAGGAAGGCTATGGCTACACCTTC. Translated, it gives CASSFQEGYGYTF.

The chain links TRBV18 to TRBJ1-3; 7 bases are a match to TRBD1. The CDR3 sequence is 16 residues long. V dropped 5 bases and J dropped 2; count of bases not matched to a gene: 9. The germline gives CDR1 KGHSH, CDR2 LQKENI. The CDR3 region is CASSTFAQGAGNTIYF. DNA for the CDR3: TGTGCCAGCTCAACCTTCGCGCAGGGGGCTGGAAACACCATATATTTT.